The table lists the clone carrying this T cell receptor (beta chain) with a few counts. The target antigen is unknown. This sample was included in a study of blood T cells in healthy people across ages. General study points: While age rose, TCR beta diversity per million T cells dropped in a roughly linear way. Higher diversity, along with more naive CD4+ cells, distinguished long-lived donors from aged donors.

This CDR3 spans 16 amino acids. Trimming pared 0 bases from V and 5 bases from J, leaving 13 bases between. CDR1 and CDR2 (germline): LGHNA, YSLEER. Through a sample-barcoded 5' primer and a J-beta primer mix, a second PCR was run for 7 to 11 cycles. Carrying 12 random nucleotides, a template-switch adaptor labeled each individual cDNA molecule. TCRdb ran MiXCR on the 5' RACE reads and lists one entry per CDR3 protein. Among some 920,000 distinct CDR3 sequences listed, about 53% were seen once. Sequencing was performed on blood. This clonotype originated in a woman aged 55-70 years in good health. The V and J genes are TRBV4-3 and TRBJ1-4; no definite D call. CDR3 protein: CASSQDARPPNEKLFF. Written as DNA, the CDR3 is TGCGCCAGCAGCCAAGATGCGAGACCCCCGAATGAAAAACTGTTTTTT.